These T cell receptor beta chains were read from a single sample in a study of tumor-infiltrating lymphocytes in primary liver carcinoma. Each CDR3 protein is one row after TCRdb ran MiXCR on the multiplex PCR reads. The sample yields about 310,000 distinct CDR3 sequences, more than 55% seen once. The sequencing sample was made of peripheral blood. These receptors were taken from a woman in her 30s with primary liver carcinoma and hepatitis B virus infection. Each CDR3 is given with its conserved first and last residue. The D gene is left open where the match is weak. The size of a clone is reported for some rows only, either as once, few or many, or as a class for expanded clones.

d_call	v_call	clone_size	j_call	cdr3_nt	cdr3_aa
TRBD1	TRBV29-1	many	TRBJ2-1	TGCAGCGTTGTTGGGGAATACAGGGGGGCCTACAATGAGCAGTTCTTC	CSVVGEYRGAYNEQFF
NA	TRBV4-3	many	TRBJ2-1	TGCGCCAGCAGCCAAGATGCGGCTAACTACAATGAGCAGTTCTTC	CASSQDAANYNEQFF
TRBD1	TRBV10-3	few	TRBJ2-7	TGTGCCATCAGTGAACAAGGACAGGGTTCCCTTTCCTACGAGCAGTACTTC	CAISEQGQGSLSYEQYF
NA	TRBV12-3/TRBV12-4	NA	TRBJ2-6	TGTGCCAGAAGCCGACTAACTGGGGCCAACGTCCTGACTTTC	CARSRLTGANVLTF
TRBD1	TRBV29-1	NA	TRBJ1-3	TGCAGCGTTGAAGCGGGACAGGGGTTGAGCACCATATATTTT	CSVEAGQGLSTIYF
NA	TRBV12-3/TRBV12-4	NA	TRBJ2-7	TGTGCCAGCAATTTTTACACCAACTACAAGCAGTACTTC	CASNFYTNYKQYF
NA	TRBV6-2/TRBV6-3	few	TRBJ2-7	TGTGCCAGCAGTTCGACAGTTTCTTCCTACGAGCAGTACTTC	CASSSTVSSYEQYF
TRBD2	TRBV6-1	many	TRBJ2-1	TGTGCCAGCAGTGAACCGGGGGGGGTGGATGAGCAGTTCTTC	CASSEPGGVDEQFF
TRBD1	TRBV11-3	NA	TRBJ2-7	TGTGCCAGCGGCTTCGAGCAGGGGGCGGGTGAGCAGTACTTC	CASGFEQGAGEQYF
NA	TRBV7-8	few	TRBJ1-1	TGTGCCAGCAGCTTACGGCCGGGCACTGAAGCTTTCTTT	CASSLRPGTEAFF
TRBD2	TRBV4-2	NA	TRBJ2-3	TGTGCCAGCAGCCAAGATCCGGGGACTAGCGCGAGGTATACGCAGTATTTT	CASSQDPGTSARYTQYF
NA	TRBV11-2	NA	TRBJ2-7	TGTGCCAGCATCCATAACTACAAGCAGTACTTC	CASIHNYKQYF
NA	TRBV6-5	NA	TRBJ2-5	TGTGCCAGCAGTCCGCGGGACGGCGGCAGGGAGACCCAGTACTTC	CASSPRDGGRETQYF
NA	TRBV11-1	NA	TRBJ1-1	TGTGCCAGCAGCTCGTCCTGGAGCACTGAAGCTTTCTTT	CASSSSWSTEAFF
NA	TRBV11-2	NA	TRBJ2-4	TGTGTAAGCAGCTTCCAGATAGCCAAAAGCATTCAGTACTTC	CVSSFQIAKSIQYF
TRBD2	TRBV9	NA	TRBJ2-7	TGTGCCAGCAGCGCCGGGGTAGCGGGAACCTACGAGCAGTACTTC	CASSAGVAGTYEQYF
NA	TRBV4-3	NA	TRBJ2-2	TGCGCCAGCAGCCAAGATCGAAGGAACATCGGGGAGCTGTTTTTT	CASSQDRRNIGELFF
TRBD2	TRBV7-9	NA	TRBJ2-7	TGTACCAGCAGCTTAGGTGCCCTAGCGGGGTGGAACGAGCAGTACTTC	CTSSLGALAGWNEQYF
NA	TRBV11-3	NA	TRBJ2-6	TGTGCCAGCAGCCTCAGGGGATCTGGGGTCAACGTCCTGATTTTC	CASSLRGSGVNVLIF
NA	TRBV24-1	NA	TRBJ2-3	TGTGCCACGGGGGCGGGAGTTACAGATACGCAGTATTTT	CATGAGVTDTQYF
TRBD2	TRBV4-1	once	TRBJ2-4	TGTGCCCGCAGCCAAGATCGAATACTAGCGGGAGGAGAACTAACTAAAAACATTCAGTACTTC	CARSQDRILAGGELTKNIQYF
TRBD2	TRBV11-2	NA	TRBJ2-1	TGTGCCAGCAGCGGGCTAGCGGGAACGTTTAGTGAGCAGTTCTTC	CASSGLAGTFSEQFF
NA	TRBV5-4	few	TRBJ2-7	TGTGCCAGCAGCGCGGGACAGTCTCTCTACGAGCAGTACTTC	CASSAGQSLYEQYF
NA	TRBV20-1	once	TRBJ2-7	TGCAGTGCTAGAATACCCGGGCCTATCTCCTACGAGCAGTACTTC	CSARIPGPISYEQYF
NA	TRBV28	NA	TRBJ1-2	TGTGTCAGCAGTCGCCGTGGAGAGGGCACCTTC	CVSSRRGEGTF
NA	TRBV7-9	many	TRBJ2-7	TGTGCCAGCAGCCCAGAGAGTAGGAGCCACGAGCAGTACTTC	CASSPESRSHEQYF
NA	TRBV4-2	many	TRBJ2-1	TGTGCCAGCAGCCAAGAAGGCTGGAGCGTTCGGTCCTACAATGAGCAGTTCTTC	CASSQEGWSVRSYNEQFF
NA	TRBV1	few	TRBJ2-5	TGCACCAGCAGCCCCGTGACGGGAGTCGGGGAGACCCAGTACTTC	CTSSPVTGVGETQYF
NA	TRBV5-6	few	TRBJ2-3	TGTGCCAGCAGCCGGACAGCCCTTGAGGCAGATACGCAGTATTTT	CASSRTALEADTQYF
NA	TRBV12-3/TRBV12-4	NA	TRBJ2-7	TGTGCCAGCAGTAGACAGCACTACAAGCAGTACTTC	CASSRQHYKQYF
NA	TRBV6-6	many	TRBJ2-1	TGTGCCAGCAGGAACCGGGACTTCTCCTCCTACAATGAGCAGTTCTTC	CASRNRDFSSYNEQFF